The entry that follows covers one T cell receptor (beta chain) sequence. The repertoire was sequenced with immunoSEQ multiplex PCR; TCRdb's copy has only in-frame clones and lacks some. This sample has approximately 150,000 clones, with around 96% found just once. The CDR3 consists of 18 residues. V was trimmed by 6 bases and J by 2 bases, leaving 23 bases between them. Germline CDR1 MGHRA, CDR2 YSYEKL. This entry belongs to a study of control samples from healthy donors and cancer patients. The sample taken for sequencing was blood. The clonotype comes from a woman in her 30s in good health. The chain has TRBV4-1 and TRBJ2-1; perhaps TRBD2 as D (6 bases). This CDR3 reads CASSPLGLQSPTYNEQFF. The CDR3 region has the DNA TGCGCCAGCAGTCCACTGGGACTCCAATCACCAACCTACAATGAGCAGTTCTTC.